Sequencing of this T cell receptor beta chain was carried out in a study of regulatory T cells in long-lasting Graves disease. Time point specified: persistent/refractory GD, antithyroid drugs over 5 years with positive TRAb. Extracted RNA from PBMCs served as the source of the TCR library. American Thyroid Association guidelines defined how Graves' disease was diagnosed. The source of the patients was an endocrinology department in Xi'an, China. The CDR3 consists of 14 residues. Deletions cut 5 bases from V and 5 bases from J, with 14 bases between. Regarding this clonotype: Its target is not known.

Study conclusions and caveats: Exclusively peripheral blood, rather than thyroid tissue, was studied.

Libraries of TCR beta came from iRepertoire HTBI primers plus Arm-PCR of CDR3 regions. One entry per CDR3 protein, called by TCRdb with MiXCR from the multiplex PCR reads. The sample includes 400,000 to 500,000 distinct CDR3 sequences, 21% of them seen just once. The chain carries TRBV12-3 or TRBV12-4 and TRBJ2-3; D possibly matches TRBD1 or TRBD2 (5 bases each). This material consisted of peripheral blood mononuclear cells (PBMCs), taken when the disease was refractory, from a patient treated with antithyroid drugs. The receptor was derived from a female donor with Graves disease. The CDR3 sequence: CASSAGTKGDTQYF. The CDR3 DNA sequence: TGTGCCAGCAGTGCCGGGACGAAGGGAGATACGCAGTATTTT.